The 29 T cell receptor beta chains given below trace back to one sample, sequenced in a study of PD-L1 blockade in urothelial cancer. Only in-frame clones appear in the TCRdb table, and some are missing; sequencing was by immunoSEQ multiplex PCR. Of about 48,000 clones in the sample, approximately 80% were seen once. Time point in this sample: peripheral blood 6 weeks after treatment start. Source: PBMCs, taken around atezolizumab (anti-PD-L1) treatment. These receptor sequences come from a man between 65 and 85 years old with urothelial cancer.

Written as DNA, the CDR3 is TGCAGCGTCCCAGGACAGGGCAATGAAAAACTGTTTTTT. Amino acid sequence: CSVPGQGNEKLFF. This chain uses TRBV29-1 with TRBJ1-4; 8 bases align to TRBD1. Germline V gene sequence: CDR1 SQVTM, CDR2 ANQGSEA. This CDR3 has 13 amino acids. The V and J ends lost 6 bases and 5 bases, in that order; junction bases with no gene match: 5.

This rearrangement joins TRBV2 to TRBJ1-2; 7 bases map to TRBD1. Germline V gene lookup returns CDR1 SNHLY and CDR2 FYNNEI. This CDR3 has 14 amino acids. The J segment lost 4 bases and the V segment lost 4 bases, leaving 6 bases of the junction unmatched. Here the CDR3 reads CASSAGDRAYGYTF. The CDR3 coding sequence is TGTGCCAGCAGTGCCGGGGACAGAGCCTATGGCTACACCTTC.

The CDR3 DNA is TGTGCCAGCAGGTCCGAAGGGAGAGACTATGGCTACACCTTC. As protein: CASRSEGRDYGYTF. V and J are TRBV5-4 and TRBJ1-2; D not certain. Deletions cut 5 bases from V and 3 bases from J, with 14 bases between. The CDR3 is made up of 14 amino acids. Germline V gene lookup returns CDR1 SGHNT and CDR2 YYREEE (reference sequence).

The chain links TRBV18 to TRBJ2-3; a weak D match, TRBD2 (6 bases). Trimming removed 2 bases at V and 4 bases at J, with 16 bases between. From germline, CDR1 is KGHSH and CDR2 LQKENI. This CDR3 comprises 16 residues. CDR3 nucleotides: TGTGCCAGCTCACCAACTCTCGGGAGTGCGGCAGATACGCAGTATTTT. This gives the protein CASSPTLGSAADTQYF. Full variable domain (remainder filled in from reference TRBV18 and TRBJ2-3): NAGVMQNPRHLVRRRGQEARLRCSPMKGHSHVYWYRQLPEEGLKFMVYLQKENIIDESGMPKERFSAEFPKEGPSILRIQQVVRGDSAAYFCASSPTLGSAADTQYFGPGTRLTVL.

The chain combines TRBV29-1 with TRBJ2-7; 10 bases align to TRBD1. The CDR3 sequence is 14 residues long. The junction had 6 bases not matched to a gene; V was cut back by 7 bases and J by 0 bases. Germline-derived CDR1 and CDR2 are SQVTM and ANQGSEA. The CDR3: CSASRDRGSYEQYF. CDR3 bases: TGCAGCGCATCCCGGGACAGGGGCTCCTACGAGCAGTACTTC.

CDR3 protein: CASSKTGENYGYTF. The DNA for the CDR3 is TGTGCCAGCAGCAAGACAGGGGAAAACTATGGCTACACCTTC. The J gene is TRBJ1-2, the V gene TRBV5-6; 8 bases are a match to TRBD1. Germline loops: CDR1 SGHDT, CDR2 YYEEEE. Losses at the gene ends were 4 bases for V and 2 bases for J; bases not matched to a gene: 4. The CDR3 extends over 14 amino acids.

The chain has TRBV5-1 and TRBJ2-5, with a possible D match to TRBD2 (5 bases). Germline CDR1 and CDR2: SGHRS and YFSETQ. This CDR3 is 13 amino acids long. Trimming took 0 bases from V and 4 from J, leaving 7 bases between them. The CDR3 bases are TGCGCCAGCAGCTTGGGTACTAGAGAGACCCAGTACTTC. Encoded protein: CASSLGTRETQYF.

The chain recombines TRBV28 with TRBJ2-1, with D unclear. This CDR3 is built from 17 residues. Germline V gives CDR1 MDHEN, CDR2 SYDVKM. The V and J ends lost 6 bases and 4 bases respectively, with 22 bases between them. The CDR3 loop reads CASSPVPPVQRYNEQFF. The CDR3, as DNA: TGTGCCAGCAGCCCCGTCCCCCCAGTCCAACGTTACAATGAGCAGTTCTTC.

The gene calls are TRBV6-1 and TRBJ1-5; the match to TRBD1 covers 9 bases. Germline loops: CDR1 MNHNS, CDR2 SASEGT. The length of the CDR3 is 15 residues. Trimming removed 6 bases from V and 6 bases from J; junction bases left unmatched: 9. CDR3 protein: CASRFGTGHGQPQHF. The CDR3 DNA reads TGTGCCAGCAGGTTCGGGACAGGGCACGGTCAGCCCCAGCATTTT.

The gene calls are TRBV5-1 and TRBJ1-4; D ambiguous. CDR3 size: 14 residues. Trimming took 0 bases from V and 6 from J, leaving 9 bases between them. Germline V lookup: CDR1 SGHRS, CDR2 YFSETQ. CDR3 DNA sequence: TGCGCCAGCAGCTTGGGCGGCGTGGATGAAAAACTGTTTTTT. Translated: CASSLGGVDEKLFF.

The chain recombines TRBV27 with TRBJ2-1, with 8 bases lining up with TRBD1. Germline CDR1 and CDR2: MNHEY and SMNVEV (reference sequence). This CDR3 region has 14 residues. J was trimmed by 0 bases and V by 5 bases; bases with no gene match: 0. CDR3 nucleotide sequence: TGTGCCAGCAGTCAGGGGGCCTCCTACAATGAGCAGTTCTTC. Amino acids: CASSQGASYNEQFF.

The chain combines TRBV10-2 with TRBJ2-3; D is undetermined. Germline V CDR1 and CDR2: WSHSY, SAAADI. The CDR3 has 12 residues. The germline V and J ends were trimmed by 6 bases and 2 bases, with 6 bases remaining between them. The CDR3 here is CASRGYTDTQYF. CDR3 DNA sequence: TGCGCCAGCAGGGGCTACACAGATACGCAGTATTTT.

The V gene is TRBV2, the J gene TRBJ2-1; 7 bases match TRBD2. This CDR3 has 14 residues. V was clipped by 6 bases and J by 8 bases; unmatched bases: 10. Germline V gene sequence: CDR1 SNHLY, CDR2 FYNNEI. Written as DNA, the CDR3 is TGTGCCAGCAGCCAATCGGCGGGAGCCTATGAGCAGTTCTTC. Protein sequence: CASSQSAGAYEQFF.

The CDR3 here is CASSPHGAAYEQYF. CDR3 sequence (DNA): TGTGCCAGCAGCCCGCATGGGGCCGCCTACGAGCAGTACTTC. This chain uses TRBV28 with TRBJ2-7; weak D call: TRBD1 (5 bases). The germline V and J ends were trimmed by 6 bases and 2 bases, with 14 bases remaining between them. Per the germline V gene, CDR1 is MDHEN and CDR2 is SYDVKM. This CDR3 is 14 amino acids long.

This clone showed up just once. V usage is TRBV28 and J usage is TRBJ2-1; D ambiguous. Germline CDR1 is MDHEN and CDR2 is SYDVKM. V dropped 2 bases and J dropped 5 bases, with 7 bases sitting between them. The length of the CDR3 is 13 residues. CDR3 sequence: CASSLGQDNEQFF. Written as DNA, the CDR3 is TGTGCCAGCAGTTTAGGCCAGGACAATGAGCAGTTCTTC.

The CDR3 sequence: CSVWAGRQAGEQYF. The CDR3 bases are TGCAGCGTGTGGGCAGGTCGACAGGCGGGCGAGCAGTACTTC. The chain carries TRBV29-1 and TRBJ2-7; D possibly corresponds to TRBD1 (6 bases). This CDR3 comprises 14 residues. Trimming took 6 bases from V and 6 from J, leaving 21 bases between them. Germline V lookup: CDR1 SQVTM, CDR2 ANQGSEA.

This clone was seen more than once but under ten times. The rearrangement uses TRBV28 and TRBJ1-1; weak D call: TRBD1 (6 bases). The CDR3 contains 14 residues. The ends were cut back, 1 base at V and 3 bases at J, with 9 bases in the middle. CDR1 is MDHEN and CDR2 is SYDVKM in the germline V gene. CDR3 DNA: TGTGCCAGCAGTTTATACAGGGCGGACACTGAAGCTTTCTTT. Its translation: CASSLYRADTEAFF.

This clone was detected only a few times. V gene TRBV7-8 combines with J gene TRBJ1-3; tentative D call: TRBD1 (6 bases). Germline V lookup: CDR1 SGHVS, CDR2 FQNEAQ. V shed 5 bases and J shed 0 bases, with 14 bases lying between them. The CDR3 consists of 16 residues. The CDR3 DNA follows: TGTGCCAGCAGCGAAGGGACATACTACTCTGGAAACACCATATATTTT. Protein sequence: CASSEGTYYSGNTIYF.

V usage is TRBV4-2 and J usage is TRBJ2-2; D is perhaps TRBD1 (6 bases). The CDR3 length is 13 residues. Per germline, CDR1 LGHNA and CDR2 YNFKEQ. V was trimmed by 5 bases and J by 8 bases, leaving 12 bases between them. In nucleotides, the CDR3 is TGTGCCAGCAGCAAAACAGGGTCGGGGGAGCTGTTTTTT. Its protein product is CASSKTGSGELFF.

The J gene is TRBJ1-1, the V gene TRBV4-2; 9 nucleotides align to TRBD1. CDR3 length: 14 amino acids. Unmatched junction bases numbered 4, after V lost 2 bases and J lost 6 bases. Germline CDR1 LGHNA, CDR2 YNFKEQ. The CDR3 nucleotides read TGTGCCAGCAGCCAAACAGGACAGGGGCCTGAAGCTTTCTTT. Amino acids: CASSQTGQGPEAFF.

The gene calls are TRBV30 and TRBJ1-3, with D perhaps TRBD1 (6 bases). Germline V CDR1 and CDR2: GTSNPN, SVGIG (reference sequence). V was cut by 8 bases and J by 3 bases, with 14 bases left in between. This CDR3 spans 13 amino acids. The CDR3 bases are TGTGCCGGCAACGCAGGGGTTGGAAACACCATATATTTT. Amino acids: CAGNAGVGNTIYF.

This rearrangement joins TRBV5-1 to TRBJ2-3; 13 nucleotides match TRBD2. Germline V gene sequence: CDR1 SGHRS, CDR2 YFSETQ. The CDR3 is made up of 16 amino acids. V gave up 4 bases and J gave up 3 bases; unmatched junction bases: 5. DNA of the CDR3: TGCGCCAGCAGCCTAGGGACTAGCGGGAATACAGATACGCAGTATTTT. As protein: CASSLGTSGNTDTQYF. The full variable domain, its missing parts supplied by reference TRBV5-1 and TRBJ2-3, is KAGVTQTPRYLIKTRGQQVTLSCSPISGHRSVSWYQQTPGQGLQFLFEYFSETQRNKGNFPGRFSGRQFSNSRSEMNVSTLELGDSALYLCASSLGTSGNTDTQYFGPGTRLTVL.

Here the CDR3 DNA reads TGTGCCAGCTCGCCCGTTGAGGGTGAAGCTTTCTTT. It translates to CASSPVEGEAFF. The rearrangement uses TRBV18 and TRBJ1-1; D is unclear. The germline V gene encodes CDR1 KGHSH and CDR2 LQKENI. This CDR3 is 12 amino acids long. V dropped 6 bases and J dropped 7 bases, with 12 bases sitting between them.

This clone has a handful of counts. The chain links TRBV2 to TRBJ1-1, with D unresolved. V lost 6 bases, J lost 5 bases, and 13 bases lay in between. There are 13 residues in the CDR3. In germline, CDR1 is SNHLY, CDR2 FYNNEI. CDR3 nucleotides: TGTGCCAGCAGCCGAGAGGCGGGTACTGAAGCTTTCTTT. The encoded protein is CASSREAGTEAFF.

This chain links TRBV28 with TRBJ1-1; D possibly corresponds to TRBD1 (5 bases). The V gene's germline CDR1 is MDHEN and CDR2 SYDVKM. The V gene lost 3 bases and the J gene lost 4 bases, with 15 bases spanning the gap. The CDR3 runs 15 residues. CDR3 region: CASSFVRRGSTEAFF. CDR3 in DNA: TGTGCCAGCAGTTTCGTAAGAAGGGGTTCCACTGAAGCTTTCTTT.

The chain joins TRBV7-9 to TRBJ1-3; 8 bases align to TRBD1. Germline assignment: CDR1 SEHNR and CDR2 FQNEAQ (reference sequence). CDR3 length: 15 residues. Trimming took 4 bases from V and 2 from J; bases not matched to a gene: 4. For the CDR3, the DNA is TGTGCCAGCAGCTCTACAGGGGGACCTGGAAACACCATATATTTT. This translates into CASSSTGGPGNTIYF.

CDR3: CASSRGGGQNIQYF. The CDR3 DNA reads TGTGCCAGCAGTCGGGGAGGGGGTCAAAACATTCAGTACTTC. The chain links TRBV6-1 to TRBJ2-4, with D perhaps TRBD2 (7 bases). The CDR3 runs 14 residues. V lost 5 bases and J lost 5, with 13 bases in between. Germline V gene sequence: CDR1 MNHNS, CDR2 SASEGT.

CDR3 sequence (DNA): TGTGCCTGGAGGCGGGTACTAGCGGGAGCCACCGCGAACACCGGGGAGCTGTTTTTT. Encoded protein: CAWRRVLAGATANTGELFF. The J gene is TRBJ2-2, the V gene TRBV30; 11 bases map to TRBD2. The CDR3 consists of 19 residues. Trimming at V came to 3 bases and at J to 0 bases, leaving 12 bases not matched to a gene. Germline lookup yields CDR1 GTSNPN and CDR2 SVGIG (reference sequence).

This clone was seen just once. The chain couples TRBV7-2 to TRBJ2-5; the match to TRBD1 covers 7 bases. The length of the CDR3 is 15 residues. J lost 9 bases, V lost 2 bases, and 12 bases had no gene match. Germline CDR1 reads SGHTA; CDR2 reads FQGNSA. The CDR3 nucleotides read TGTGCCAGCAGCTTATTTTCGGGGACAGATCCGTCCCAGTACTTC. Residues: CASSLFSGTDPSQYF.